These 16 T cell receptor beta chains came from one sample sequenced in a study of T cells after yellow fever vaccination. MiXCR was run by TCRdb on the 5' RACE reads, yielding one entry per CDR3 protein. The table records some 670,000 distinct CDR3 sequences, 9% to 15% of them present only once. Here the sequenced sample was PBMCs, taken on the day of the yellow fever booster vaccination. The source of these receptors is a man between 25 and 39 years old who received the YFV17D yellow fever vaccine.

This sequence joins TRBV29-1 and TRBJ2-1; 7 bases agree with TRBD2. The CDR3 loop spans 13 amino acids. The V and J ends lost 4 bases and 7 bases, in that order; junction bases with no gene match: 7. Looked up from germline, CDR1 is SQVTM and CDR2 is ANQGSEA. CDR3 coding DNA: TGCAGCGTTGCCAGCGGGAACGGGAATGAGCAGTTCTTC. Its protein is CSVASGNGNEQFF.

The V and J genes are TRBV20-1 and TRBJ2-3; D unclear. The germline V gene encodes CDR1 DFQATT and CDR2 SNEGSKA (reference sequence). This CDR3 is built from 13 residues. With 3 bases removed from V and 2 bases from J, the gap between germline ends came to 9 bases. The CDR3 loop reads CSARAVSTDTQYF. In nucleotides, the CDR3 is TGCAGTGCTAGGGCGGTCTCCACAGATACGCAGTATTTT.

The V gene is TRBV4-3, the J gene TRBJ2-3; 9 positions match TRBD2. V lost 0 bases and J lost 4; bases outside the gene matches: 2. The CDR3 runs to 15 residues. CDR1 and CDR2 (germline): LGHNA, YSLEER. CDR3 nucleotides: TGCGCCAGCAGCCAAGAAGGGACTAGCTCAGATACGCAGTATTTT. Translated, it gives CASSQEGTSSDTQYF.

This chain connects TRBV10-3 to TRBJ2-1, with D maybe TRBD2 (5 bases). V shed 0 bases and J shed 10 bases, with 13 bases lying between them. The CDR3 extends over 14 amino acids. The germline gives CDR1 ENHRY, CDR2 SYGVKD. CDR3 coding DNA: TGTGCCATCAGTGAGTCAACGAGGGCTGCGGAGCAGTTCTTC. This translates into CAISESTRAAEQFF.

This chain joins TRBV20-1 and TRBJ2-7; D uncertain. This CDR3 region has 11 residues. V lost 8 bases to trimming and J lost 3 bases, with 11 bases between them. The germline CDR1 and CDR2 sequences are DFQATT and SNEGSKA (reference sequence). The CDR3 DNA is TGCAGTTTTAAGGAGCACTACGAGCAGTACTTC. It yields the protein CSFKEHYEQYF.

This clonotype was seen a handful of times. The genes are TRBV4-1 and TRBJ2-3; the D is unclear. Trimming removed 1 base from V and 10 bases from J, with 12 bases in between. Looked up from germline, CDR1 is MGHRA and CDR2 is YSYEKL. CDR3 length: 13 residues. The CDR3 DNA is TGCGCCAGCAGCCAAGTGAAGGTCGCAGCGCAGTATTTT. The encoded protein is CASSQVKVAAQYF.

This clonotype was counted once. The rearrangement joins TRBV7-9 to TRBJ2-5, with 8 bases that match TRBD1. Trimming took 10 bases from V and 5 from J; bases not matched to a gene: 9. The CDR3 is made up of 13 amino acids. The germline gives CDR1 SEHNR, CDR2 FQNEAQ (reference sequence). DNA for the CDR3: TGTGCCACCCAGACAGGGGTTGGGGAGACCCAGTACTTC. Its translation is CATQTGVGETQYF.

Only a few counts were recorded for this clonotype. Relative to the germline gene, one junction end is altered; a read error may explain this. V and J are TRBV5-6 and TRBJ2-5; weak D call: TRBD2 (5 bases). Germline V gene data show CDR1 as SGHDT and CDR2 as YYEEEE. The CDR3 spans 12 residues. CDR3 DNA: TGTGCCAGCAGCTTGATACAAGGACCGGGGTCCTTC. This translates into CASSLIQGPGSF. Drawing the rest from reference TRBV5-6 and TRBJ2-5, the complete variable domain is DAGVTQSPTHLIKTRGQQVTLRCSPKSGHDTVSWYQQALGQGPQFIFQYYEEEERQRGNFPDRFSGHQFPNYSSELNVNALLLGDSALYLCASSLIQGPGSFGPGTRLLVL.

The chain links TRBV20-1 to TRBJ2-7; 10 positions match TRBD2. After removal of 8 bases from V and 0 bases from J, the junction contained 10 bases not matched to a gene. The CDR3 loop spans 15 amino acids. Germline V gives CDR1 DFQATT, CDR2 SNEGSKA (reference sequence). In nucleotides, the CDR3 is TGCAGTTCCCTAGACAGCGGGAGGGCCTCCTACGAGCAGTACTTC. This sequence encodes CSSLDSGRASYEQYF.

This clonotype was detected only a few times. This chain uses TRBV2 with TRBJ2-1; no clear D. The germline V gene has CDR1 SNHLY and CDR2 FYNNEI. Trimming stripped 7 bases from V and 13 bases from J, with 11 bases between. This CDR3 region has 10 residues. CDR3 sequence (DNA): TGTGCCAGCATGGAGCAGAGCCAGTTCTTC. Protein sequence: CASMEQSQFF. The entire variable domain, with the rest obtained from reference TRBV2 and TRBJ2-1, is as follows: EPEVTQTPSHQVTQMGQEVILRCVPISNHLYFYWYRQILGQKVEFLVSFYNNEISEKSEIFDDQFSVERPDGSNFTLKIRSTKLEDSAMYFCASMEQSQFFGPGTRLTVL.

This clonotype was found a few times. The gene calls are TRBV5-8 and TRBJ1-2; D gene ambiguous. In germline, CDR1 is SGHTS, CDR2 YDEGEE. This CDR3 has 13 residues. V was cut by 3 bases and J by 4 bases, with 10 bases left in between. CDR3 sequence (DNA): TGTGCCAGCAGCTCGACGGGAGCCTATGGCTACACCTTC. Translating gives CASSSTGAYGYTF. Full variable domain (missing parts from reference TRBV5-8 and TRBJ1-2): EAGVTQSPTHLIKTRGQQATLRCSPISGHTSVYWYQQALGLGLQFLLWYDEGEERNRGNFPPRFSGRQFPNYSSELNVNALELEDSALYLCASSSTGAYGYTFGSGTRLTVV.

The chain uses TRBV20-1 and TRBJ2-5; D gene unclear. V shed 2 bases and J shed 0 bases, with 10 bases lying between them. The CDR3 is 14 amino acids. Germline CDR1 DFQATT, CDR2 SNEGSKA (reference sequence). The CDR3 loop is CSARIRMYQETQYF. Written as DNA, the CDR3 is TGCAGTGCTAGAATCCGGATGTACCAAGAGACCCAGTACTTC.

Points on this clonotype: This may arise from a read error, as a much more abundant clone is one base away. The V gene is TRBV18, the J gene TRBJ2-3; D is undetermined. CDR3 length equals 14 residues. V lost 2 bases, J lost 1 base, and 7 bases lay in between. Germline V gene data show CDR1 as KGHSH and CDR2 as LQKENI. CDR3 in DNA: TGTGCCAGCTCACCAGCGGTGGGCACAGATACGCAGTATTTT. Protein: CASSPAVGTDTQYF. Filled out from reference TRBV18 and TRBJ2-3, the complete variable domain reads NAGVMQNPRHLVRRRGQEARLRCSPMKGHSHVYWYRQLPEEGLKFMVYLQKENIIDESGMPKERFSAEFPKEGPSILRIQQVVRGDSAAYFCASSPAVGTDTQYFGPGTRLTVL.

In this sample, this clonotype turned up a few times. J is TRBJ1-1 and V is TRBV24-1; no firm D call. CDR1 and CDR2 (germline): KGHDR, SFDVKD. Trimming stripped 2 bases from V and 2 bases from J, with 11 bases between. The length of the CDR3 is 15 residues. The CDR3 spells CATSDSRSGNTEAFF. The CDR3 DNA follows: TGTGCCACCAGTGATTCCCGATCGGGAAACACTGAAGCTTTCTTT.

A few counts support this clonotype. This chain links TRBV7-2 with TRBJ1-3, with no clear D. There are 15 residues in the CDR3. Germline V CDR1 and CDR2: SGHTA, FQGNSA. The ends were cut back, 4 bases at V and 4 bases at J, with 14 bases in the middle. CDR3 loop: CASSSPVGSGNTIYF. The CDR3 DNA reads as TGTGCCAGCAGCTCACCTGTGGGATCCGGAAACACCATATATTTT.

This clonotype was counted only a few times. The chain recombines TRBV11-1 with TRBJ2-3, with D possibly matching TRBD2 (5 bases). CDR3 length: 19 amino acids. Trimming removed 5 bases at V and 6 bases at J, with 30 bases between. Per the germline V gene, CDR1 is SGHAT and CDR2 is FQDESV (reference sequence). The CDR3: CASSLYQFQDSQEIDTQYF. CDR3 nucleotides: TGTGCCAGCAGCCTCTACCAGTTCCAGGACTCCCAAGAGATTGATACGCAGTATTTT.